Given below is one TCR beta chain in context. The antigen remains undetermined. Profiled with immunoSEQ multiplex PCR; TCRdb holds only in-frame clones, not every one. The sample yields 150,000 to 180,000 clones, more than 85% seen once. This record belongs to a study of T cell responses to AZD1222 COVID-19 vaccine. Study conclusions and caveats: Most donors were white British and more were female, and clonal diversity was possibly underestimated. Unmutated variant regions are reportedly targeted by nearly half of spike-specific TCRs. The CD4 TCRs associated with vaccination extended across spike and predominated at 160-218 and 743-854. Vaccination with two AZD1222 doses was followed by a rise in Spike-specific TCR breadth and depth.

Germline assignment: CDR1 LNHDA and CDR2 SQIVND (reference sequence). V lost 1 base, J lost 10 bases, and 13 bases lay in between. The CDR3 totals 13 residues. The rearrangement joins TRBV19 to TRBJ1-1; D is unclear. This TCR was recovered from an adult who had recovered from COVID-19. The sequencing used peripheral blood, collected after recovery from COVID-19. The CDR3 protein is CASSIAPSLRAFF. The CDR3 DNA follows: TGTGCCAGTAGTATAGCCCCCAGCCTGAGAGCTTTCTTT.